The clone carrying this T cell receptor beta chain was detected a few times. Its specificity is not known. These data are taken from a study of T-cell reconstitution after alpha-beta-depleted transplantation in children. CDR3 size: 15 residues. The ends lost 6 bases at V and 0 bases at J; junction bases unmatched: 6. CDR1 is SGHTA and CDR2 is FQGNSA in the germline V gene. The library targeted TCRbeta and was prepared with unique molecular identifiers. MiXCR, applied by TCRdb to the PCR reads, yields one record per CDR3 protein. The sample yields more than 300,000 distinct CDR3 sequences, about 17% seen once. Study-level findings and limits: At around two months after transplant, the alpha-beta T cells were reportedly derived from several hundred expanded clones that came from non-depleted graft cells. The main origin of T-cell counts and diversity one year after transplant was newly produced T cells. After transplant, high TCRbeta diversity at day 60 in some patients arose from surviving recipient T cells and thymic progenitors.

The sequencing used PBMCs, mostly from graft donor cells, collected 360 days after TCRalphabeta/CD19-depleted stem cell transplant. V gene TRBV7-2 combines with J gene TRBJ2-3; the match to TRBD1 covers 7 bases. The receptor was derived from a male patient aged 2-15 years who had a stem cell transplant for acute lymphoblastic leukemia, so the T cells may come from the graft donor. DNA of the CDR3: TGTGCCAGCAGTTGGACAGGAGTAAGCACAGATACGCAGTATTTT. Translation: CASSWTGVSTDTQYF.